The clone carrying this TCR beta chain was detected ten times or more. Assay used: immunoSEQ multiplex PCR; TCRdb lists only in-frame clones, some missing. Among around 350,000 clones listed, around 86% were seen once. The entry originates in a study of cytomegalovirus exposure and HLA in healthy donors. Germline loops: CDR1 SNHLY, CDR2 FYNNEI. V was pared by 10 bases and J by 10 bases, with 15 bases between. CDR3 size: 11 residues. The sequencing sample was made of PBMCs. This chain uses TRBV2 with TRBJ2-3, with D possibly TRBD1 on 6 matching bases. This clonotype was obtained from a woman aged 18 to 35 in good health and CMV-seronegative. Here the CDR3 reads CATPSAGAQYF. CDR3 in DNA: TGTGCCACCCCTAGTGCAGGGGCGCAGTATTTT.